This T cell receptor beta chain was captured in a study of T-cell memory formation after mild COVID-19. Regarding this clonotype: Its cognate antigen is unknown.

Study-wide results and caveats: Later expanders leaned CD4+, whereas day 15 to 85 contracting clones were balanced CD4/CD8. Several responding clones turned up in pre-infection memory, indicating that cross-reactive memory may have taken part. Largely, contracting CD4+ clones fell within CM and EM, and contracting CD8+ clones within EMRA.

MiXCR was run by TCRdb on the 5' RACE reads, yielding one entry per CDR3 protein. The sample contains 350,000 or so distinct CDR3 sequences, around 20% of which appear only once. The sequencing sample was made of PBMCs or a T cell subset sorted from them (not recorded which). This sequence was found in a man younger than 35 who had mild COVID-19 (a few samples of this study predate the infection). Cell type and time point are not known.

The CDR3 bases are TGCAGCGTTAGGGACAGGGGAAATGAAGCTTTCTTT. The encoded protein is CSVRDRGNEAFF. V and J are TRBV29-1 and TRBJ1-1, with 10 bases lining up with TRBD1. The CDR3 runs to 12 residues. CDR1 is SQVTM, CDR2 ANQGSEA, per germline. Germline trimming cut 5 bases from V and 7 bases from J; bases unmatched to any gene: 4.